This record covers a single T cell receptor (beta chain). The antigen is undetermined. This record comes from a study of metastatic and nonmetastatic thyroid tumors. Study information: Thyroid patients, malignant and benign, had repertoires compared across blood and tumor or nodule tissue. Broader study findings: Significantly greater TCR beta diversity was reportedly found in malignant thyroid tumors than in benign nodules (in blood and tumor).

None of the patients had undergone any treatment ahead of thyroid surgery. In the authors' workflow: It was from CDR3 differences across clinicopathological groups that a distant-metastasis classifier for papillary thyroid cancer was built. Via MiXCR, TCRdb re-called the PCR reads. The V and J calls follow TCRdb's processing rather than the paper's. The sample carries tens of thousands of clones, about 20% recorded once. The CDR3 sequence is 14 residues long. The V gene's germline CDR1 is SGHRS and CDR2 YFSETQ. Trimming removed 4 bases from V and 0 bases from J, with 7 bases in between. The sequence came from a female donor with papillary thyroid cancer or a benign thyroid nodule (not recorded which). Some clones in this sample may be carry-over from other donors' samples. The chain recombines TRBV5-1 with TRBJ2-2; no firm D call. The sequencing input was blood. The CDR3 sequence is CASSEDANTGELFF. The CDR3 DNA reads as TGCGCCAGCAGCGAGGACGCGAACACCGGGGAGCTGTTTTTT.